This T cell receptor (beta chain) is drawn from a study of tumor and adjacent non-tumor tissue in lung cancer. About the research overall: There were some 11 adenocarcinoma, a couple of squamous cell carcinoma and 1 small cell lung cancer cases. Patients were aged about 31 to 85, ten or so men and about five women, stage I to III. Findings and limits, study-wide: Tumor tissue had significantly higher TCR diversity than normal lung. Tumor repertoires had a smaller top 100 clone share than normal lung.

This clonotype was observed at least ten times. The target antigen is unknown. TCRbeta libraries were built with three rounds of nested PCR, modified from ARM-PCR. One entry per CDR3 protein, called by TCRdb with MiXCR from the multiplex PCR reads. The table lists roughly 49,000 distinct CDR3 sequences, 70% to 80% of them singletons. Germline V gene lookup returns CDR1 DFQATT and CDR2 SNEGSKA (reference sequence). The CDR3 has 14 residues. Trimming took 0 bases from V and 0 from J, leaving 8 bases between them. No cell sorting was done before RNA was extracted from the tissue. This non-tumor lung sample came from over 3 cm beyond the tumor edge.

The source is an older woman with non-small cell lung cancer. This chain links TRBV20-1 with TRBJ1-2; no reliable D call. Sequenced material: distant non-tumor lung tissue. CDR3 protein: CSARDGLANYGYTF. The CDR3 DNA follows: TGCAGTGCTAGAGATGGGCTAGCTAACTATGGCTACACCTTC.